This TCR beta chain originates from a study of shared clonotypes between healthy human individuals. Study in general: The study used three CD4 naive, three CD4 memory, two CD8 naive and one CD8 memory plate per donor.

Clones were sequenced by immunoSEQ multiplex PCR, and TCRdb holds only the in-frame ones, with some missing. The sample has about 1 million clones, more than 65% seen once. Specimen: memory CD4+ T cells sorted from blood. The subset here: CD45RA-negative fraction. This receptor was obtained from a man younger than 35 in good health.

The chain's CDR3 is CASSYLRGGKWGLFF. CDR3 nucleotide sequence: TGTGCCAGCAGTTACCTAAGGGGAGGGAAGTGGGGGCTGTTTTTT. The chain links TRBV6-5 to TRBJ1-4; D may be TRBD1 (5 bases). Germline assignment: CDR1 MNHEY and CDR2 SVGAGI. Trimming shortened V by 2 bases and J by 14 bases, and 21 bases separated the two germline ends. The CDR3 sequence is 15 residues long.